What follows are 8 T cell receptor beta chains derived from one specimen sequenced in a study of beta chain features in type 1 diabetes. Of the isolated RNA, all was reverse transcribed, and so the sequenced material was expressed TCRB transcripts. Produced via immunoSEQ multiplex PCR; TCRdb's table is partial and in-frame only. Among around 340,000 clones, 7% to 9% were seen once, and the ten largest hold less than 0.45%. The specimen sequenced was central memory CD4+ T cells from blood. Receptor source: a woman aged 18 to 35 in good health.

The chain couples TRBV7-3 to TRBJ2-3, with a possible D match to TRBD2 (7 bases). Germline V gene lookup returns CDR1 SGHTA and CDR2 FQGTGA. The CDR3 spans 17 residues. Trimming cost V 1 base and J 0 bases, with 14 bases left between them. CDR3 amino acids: CASSLNGGGSSTDTQYF. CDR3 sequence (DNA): TGTGCCAGCAGCTTAAATGGGGGCGGGAGTAGCACAGATACGCAGTATTTT.

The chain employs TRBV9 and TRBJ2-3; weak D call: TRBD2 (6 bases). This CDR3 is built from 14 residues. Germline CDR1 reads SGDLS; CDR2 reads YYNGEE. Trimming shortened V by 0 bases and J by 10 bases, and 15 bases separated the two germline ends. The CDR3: CASSVAGSQGPQYF. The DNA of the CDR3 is TGTGCCAGCAGCGTAGCCGGGAGCCAAGGACCGCAGTATTTT.

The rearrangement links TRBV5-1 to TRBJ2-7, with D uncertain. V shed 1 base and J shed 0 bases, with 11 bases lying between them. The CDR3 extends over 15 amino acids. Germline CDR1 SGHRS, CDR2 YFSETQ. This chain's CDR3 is CASSLTPQNSYEQYF. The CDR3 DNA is TGCGCCAGCAGCTTGACCCCACAGAACTCCTACGAGCAGTACTTC.

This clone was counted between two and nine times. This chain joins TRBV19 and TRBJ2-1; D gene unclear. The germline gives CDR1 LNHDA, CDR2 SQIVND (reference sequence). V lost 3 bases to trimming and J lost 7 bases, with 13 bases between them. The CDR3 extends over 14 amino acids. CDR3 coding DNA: TGTGCCAGTAGTATCTCCGGGCCGTGGAATGAGCAGTTCTTC. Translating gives CASSISGPWNEQFF.

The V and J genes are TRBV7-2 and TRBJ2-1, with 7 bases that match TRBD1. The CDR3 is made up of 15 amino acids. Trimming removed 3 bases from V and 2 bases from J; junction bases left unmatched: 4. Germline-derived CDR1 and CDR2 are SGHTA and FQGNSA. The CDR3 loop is CASSFRQGAYNEQFF. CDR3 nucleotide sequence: TGTGCCAGCAGCTTCCGACAGGGAGCCTACAATGAGCAGTTCTTC.

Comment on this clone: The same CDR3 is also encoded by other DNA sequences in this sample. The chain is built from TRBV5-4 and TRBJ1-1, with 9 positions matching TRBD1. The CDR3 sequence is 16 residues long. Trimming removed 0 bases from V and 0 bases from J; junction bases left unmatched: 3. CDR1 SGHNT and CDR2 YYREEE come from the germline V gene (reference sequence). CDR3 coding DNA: TGTGCCAGCAGCTTGGAGGGACAGGGCATGAACACTGAAGCTTTCTTT. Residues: CASSLEGQGMNTEAFF.

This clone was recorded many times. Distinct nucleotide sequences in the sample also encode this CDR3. CDR3 region: CASSLRDRGPYEQYF. CDR3 DNA: TGTGCCAGCAGTCTCAGGGACAGGGGGCCCTACGAGCAGTACTTC. The chain joins TRBV27 to TRBJ2-7, with 12 bases fitting TRBD1. V lost 5 bases and J lost 2; bases outside the gene matches: 4. Germline V lookup: CDR1 MNHEY, CDR2 SMNVEV (reference sequence). The CDR3 is made up of 15 amino acids.

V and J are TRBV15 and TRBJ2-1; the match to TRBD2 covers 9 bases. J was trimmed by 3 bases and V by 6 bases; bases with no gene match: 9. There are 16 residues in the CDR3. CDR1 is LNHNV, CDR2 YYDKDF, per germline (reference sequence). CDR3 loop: CATRRSVAGDYNEQFF. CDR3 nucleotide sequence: TGTGCCACCAGGCGGTCGGTAGCGGGAGACTACAATGAGCAGTTCTTC.